A single sample gave rise to the 27 T cell receptor beta chains below, sequenced in a study of human T cells and chemical hapten exposure. Via MiXCR, TCRdb re-called the RACE reads, giving one row per CDR3 protein. The sample includes some 110,000 distinct CDR3 sequences, 12% of them seen just once. The time point was: pre-sensitization, week 0. Indicated treatment: therapeutic diphenylcyclopropenone sensitization with weekly scalp DPC. Sequencing was performed on whole blood, taken in connection with sensitization to the hapten diphenylcyclopropenone (DPC). The origin of the receptors is a woman between 45 and 60 years old with alopecia areata. Some clones in this sample may be carry-over from other donors' samples.

This clonotype appeared a few times. The chain links TRBV5-1 to TRBJ2-6, with D perhaps matching TRBD1 or TRBD2 (6 bases each). Looked up from germline, CDR1 is SGHRS and CDR2 is YFSETQ. The CDR3 consists of 16 residues. V lost 3 bases and J 0 bases, leaving 10 bases between the germline ends. The CDR3 DNA is TGCGCCAGCAGCTGGAGGGGGGCCTCTGGGGCCAACGTCCTGACTTTC. Its translation: CASSWRGASGANVLTF.

The V gene is TRBV6-5, the J gene TRBJ1-6; D remains ambiguous. CDR3 size: 14 residues. Germline CDR1 and CDR2: MNHEY and SVGAGI. With 3 bases removed from V and 9 bases from J, the gap between germline ends came to 12 bases. The CDR3 DNA follows: TGTGCCAGCAGTTATTCTTGGGCGGGTTCACCCCTCCACTTT. This encodes CASSYSWAGSPLHF.

The rearrangement joins TRBV10-3 to TRBJ2-7, with TRBD2 identical over 13 bases. The CDR3 covers 15 residues. CDR1 ENHRY and CDR2 SYGVKD come from the germline V gene. The ends lost 6 bases at V and 5 bases at J; junction bases unmatched: 7. The DNA of the CDR3 is TGTGCCATCAGCCAAGGACTAGCGGGAGCCCACGAGCAGTACTTC. As protein: CAISQGLAGAHEQYF.

This clonotype was observed a handful of times. The CDR3 sequence: CASSATSSTYNEQFF. In DNA, the CDR3 is TGTGCCAGCAGCGCGACTAGCAGCACCTACAATGAGCAGTTCTTC. The chain employs TRBV9 and TRBJ2-1, with TRBD2 matching over 7 bases. This CDR3 comprises 15 residues. CDR1 is SGDLS, CDR2 YYNGEE, per germline. J gave up 2 bases and V 3 bases, and 5 bases lay outside the gene matches.

V is TRBV6-5 and J is TRBJ2-1; D is ambiguous. CDR1 MNHEY and CDR2 SVGAGI come from the germline V gene. V was cut by 8 bases and J by 0 bases, with 14 bases left in between. The CDR3 loop spans 15 amino acids. The CDR3: CASAVAASSYNEQFF. The CDR3 bases are TGTGCCAGCGCCGTGGCAGCGAGCTCCTACAATGAGCAGTTCTTC.

This clonotype has a handful of counts. This sequence joins TRBV29-1 and TRBJ2-1, with TRBD1 matching 9 bases. CDR1 SQVTM and CDR2 ANQGSEA come from the germline V gene. This CDR3 contains 16 residues. J gave up 7 bases and V 4 bases, and 14 bases lay outside the gene matches. CDR3: CSVGVPPGQGANEQFF. The CDR3 DNA is TGCAGCGTTGGGGTCCCCCCGGGACAGGGAGCAAATGAGCAGTTCTTC.

The genes are TRBV3-1 and TRBJ2-3; 9 bases fit TRBD2. From germline, CDR1 is LGHDT and CDR2 YNNKEL (reference sequence). The CDR3 is 15 residues long. V was clipped by 5 bases and J by 4 bases; unmatched bases: 7. Here the CDR3 DNA reads TGTGCCAGCAGCTCCCAGCGGGGGGTGTCAGATACGCAGTATTTT. Protein product: CASSSQRGVSDTQYF.

V is TRBV12-3 or TRBV12-4 and J is TRBJ1-4; 9 bases are a match to TRBD1. V shed 2 bases and J 6 bases; nucleotides not matched to a gene: 7. The CDR3 contains 16 residues. The CDR3: CASSLNPGQGHEKLFF. CDR3 nucleotide sequence: TGTGCCAGCAGTTTAAACCCGGGACAGGGACATGAAAAACTGTTTTTT.

In DNA form, the CDR3 reads TGTGCCAGCATAGGAACCACGAACACTGAAGCTTTCTTT. Its protein product is CASIGTTNTEAFF. The chain employs TRBV27 and TRBJ1-1; no definite D call. Germline CDR1 MNHEY, CDR2 SMNVEV (reference sequence). The CDR3 extends over 13 amino acids. V was clipped by 7 bases and J by 1 base, with 10 bases between them.

This CDR3 is CAIGTGQGIANYGYTF. The CDR3, as DNA: TGTGCCATCGGGACAGGGCAGGGGATAGCTAACTATGGCTACACCTTC. The chain couples TRBV10-3 to TRBJ1-2; 9 bases map to TRBD1. CDR1 is ENHRY, CDR2 SYGVKD, per germline. The CDR3 runs to 16 residues. Trimming took 8 bases from V and 0 from J; bases not matched to a gene: 10.

As for this clonotype: A much larger clone lies a single base off, so this may be a read error. J is TRBJ1-1 and V is TRBV7-2; D is ambiguous. The CDR3 has 13 amino acids. CDR1 is SGHTA, CDR2 FQGNSA, per germline. The CDR3 DNA reads as TGTGCCGGCAGCCCCCGACTCACCACTGAAGCTTTCTTT. Amino acid sequence: CAGSPRLTTEAFF.

This clonotype was detected a few times. The rearrangement links TRBV29-1 to TRBJ2-3; D uncertain. Germline V gene sequence: CDR1 SQVTM, CDR2 ANQGSEA. Trimming took off 2 bases at V and 4 bases at J, with 4 bases between the two ends. The CDR3 extends over 11 amino acids. For the CDR3, the DNA is TGCAGCGTTGAACAGTCAGATACGCAGTATTTT. Protein product: CSVEQSDTQYF.

The rearrangement links TRBV27 to TRBJ2-1; D possibly uses TRBD1 or TRBD2 (6 bases each). The V and J ends lost 9 bases and 5 bases respectively, with 20 bases between them. This CDR3 comprises 15 residues. Germline assignment: CDR1 MNHEY and CDR2 SMNVEV (reference sequence). CDR3 sequence (DNA): TGTGCCAGTCTCCCGGGGGCCTTCATCAACAATGAGCAGTTCTTC. Protein: CASLPGAFINNEQFF.

This clonotype has at least ten counts. The chain combines TRBV20-1 with TRBJ1-1; 9 bases fit TRBD1. Germline trimming cut 4 bases from V and 8 bases from J; bases unmatched to any gene: 5. Germline V gives CDR1 DFQATT, CDR2 SNEGSKA (reference sequence). The CDR3 is 12 residues long. DNA for the CDR3: TGCAGTGCTAAAACAGGGGGCATCGAAGCTTTCTTT. The encoded protein is CSAKTGGIEAFF.

V usage is TRBV28 and J usage is TRBJ1-1; possible D gene TRBD1, 6 bases. The CDR3 runs to 15 residues. Germline CDR1 is MDHEN and CDR2 is SYDVKM. The V end lost 5 bases, the J end lost 1 base, and 14 bases lay between the germline ends. CDR3 nucleotide sequence: TGTGCCAGCAGTCTAACAGGGATTGGGAACACTGAAGCTTTCTTT. As protein: CASSLTGIGNTEAFF.

V usage is TRBV4-3 and J usage is TRBJ2-3, with no clear D. The germline V gene encodes CDR1 LGHNA and CDR2 YSLEER. V dropped 4 bases and J dropped 0 bases, with 8 bases sitting between them. The CDR3 runs to 14 residues. CDR3 nucleotide sequence: TGCGCCAGCAGCCCCACGCTCAGCACAGATACGCAGTATTTT. As protein: CASSPTLSTDTQYF.

This chain links TRBV6-2 or TRBV6-3 with TRBJ1-6; TRBD1 aligns across 9 bases. The CDR3 length is 13 residues. In germline, CDR1 is MNHEY, CDR2 SVGEGT. Trimming took 6 bases from V and 7 from J; bases not matched to a gene: 1. The CDR3 DNA follows: TGTGCCAGCAGAGGACAGGGGAATTCACCCCTCCACTTT. Amino acids: CASRGQGNSPLHF.

The chain employs TRBV7-9 and TRBJ2-1; D call uncertain. V lost 3 bases to trimming and J lost 6 bases, with 0 bases between them. CDR3 size: 10 residues. The germline V gene encodes CDR1 SEHNR and CDR2 FQNEAQ (reference sequence). The CDR3 is CASSFNEQFF. The CDR3 region has the DNA TGTGCCAGCAGCTTCAATGAGCAGTTCTTC.

This clonotype was observed at least ten times. The chain employs TRBV4-1 and TRBJ1-4; 10 bases are shared with TRBD1. There are 15 residues in the CDR3. J was trimmed by 5 bases and V by 4 bases; bases with no gene match: 4. Germline V gene data show CDR1 as MGHRA and CDR2 as YSYEKL. The CDR3 is CASSPPGQGNEKLFF. In DNA, the CDR3 is TGCGCCAGCAGCCCACCGGGACAGGGGAATGAAAAACTGTTTTTT.

This clonotype was seen many times. The rearrangement joins TRBV5-1 to TRBJ2-3; 12 nucleotides match TRBD1. Germline CDR1 reads SGHRS; CDR2 reads YFSETQ. Unmatched junction bases numbered 13, after V lost 0 bases and J lost 5 bases. The length of the CDR3 is 19 residues. CDR3 loop: CASSLEGPRGQGARDTQYF. CDR3 coding DNA: TGCGCCAGCAGCTTGGAAGGGCCGAGGGGACAGGGGGCGAGAGATACGCAGTATTTT.

This clonotype has a handful of counts. This sequence joins TRBV7-2 and TRBJ1-1, with D perhaps matching TRBD1 (6 bases). The V gene's germline CDR1 is SGHTA and CDR2 FQGNSA. V lost 6 bases and J lost 8, with 22 bases in between. The CDR3 is made up of 15 amino acids. The CDR3 sequence is CASSIDGTGLVEAFF. The CDR3 nucleotides are TGTGCCAGCAGTATAGATGGCACAGGGCTGGTGGAAGCTTTCTTT.

The rearrangement links TRBV18 to TRBJ1-5, with D uncertain. Germline V gene lookup returns CDR1 KGHSH and CDR2 LQKENI. The CDR3 spans 15 residues. Trimming took 6 bases from V and 2 from J, leaving 14 bases between them. The CDR3 DNA is TGTGCCAGCTCTATGGGGAAGGCGGGCAATCAGCCCCAGCATTTT. Translating it yields CASSMGKAGNQPQHF.

The V call is TRBV28, the J call TRBJ2-5; D uncertain. CDR1 is MDHEN, CDR2 SYDVKM, per germline. V was pared by 2 bases and J by 2 bases, with 6 bases between. This CDR3 is built from 13 residues. The CDR3 protein is CASSLGNQETQYF. The DNA of the CDR3 is TGTGCCAGCAGTTTAGGAAATCAAGAGACCCAGTACTTC.

This clonotype has at least ten counts. This chain uses TRBV12-3 or TRBV12-4 with TRBJ1-4, with 7 nucleotides matching TRBD1. Unmatched junction bases numbered 2, after V lost 0 bases and J lost 7 bases. The CDR3 has 14 amino acids. In DNA form, the CDR3 reads TGTGCCAGCAGTTTAGCAGGGGGCGGTGAAAAACTGTTTTTT. It translates to CASSLAGGGEKLFF.

This clonotype was recorded a few times. The chain links TRBV6-6 to TRBJ2-7; D possibly corresponds to TRBD1 (5 bases). With 6 bases removed from V and 3 bases from J, the gap between germline ends came to 9 bases. The CDR3 covers 12 residues. The germline gives CDR1 MNHNY, CDR2 SVGAGI (reference sequence). For the CDR3, the DNA is TGTGCCAGCAGAAGGCAGGGCTACGAGCAGTACTTC. It is translated as CASRRQGYEQYF.

Only a few counts were recorded for this clonotype. The chain recombines TRBV6-6 with TRBJ1-1, with TRBD1 identical over 8 bases. Germline loops: CDR1 MNHNY, CDR2 SVGAGI (reference sequence). V trimming: 2 bases; J trimming: 4 bases; junction bases outside the gene matches: 0. The CDR3 is 13 amino acids. The CDR3 spells CASSYGTGTEAFF. For the CDR3, the DNA is TGTGCCAGCAGTTACGGGACAGGCACTGAAGCTTTCTTT.

There are a few counts of this clonotype. This rearrangement joins TRBV29-1 to TRBJ2-6, with D tentatively TRBD2 (6 bases). The V end was cut by 6 bases, the J end by 0 bases, with 9 bases between. CDR1 is SQVTM, CDR2 ANQGSEA, per germline. This CDR3 contains 14 residues. The CDR3 DNA follows: TGCAGCGTGGCGGGAAGCTCTGGGGCCAACGTCCTGACTTTC. It specifies CSVAGSSGANVLTF.